The 18 T cell receptor beta chains below were found in one sample sequenced in a study of T-cell reconstitution after alpha-beta-depleted transplantation in children. Preparation of the TCRbeta library involved a method that used unique molecular identifiers. From the PCR reads, TCRdb called clonotypes with MiXCR, one entry per CDR3 protein. This sample carries hundreds of thousands of distinct CDR3 sequences, around 9.5% of them seen once, and the ten largest clones take around 6.2%. This sample comprised PBMCs from the stem cell graft donor, obtained from the stem cell graft. The receptors originated from a human donor who donated a stem cell graft to a child with acute lymphoblastic leukemia.

In its sample, this clonotype was seen once. The chain has TRBV19 and TRBJ2-3; no firm D call. Germline assignment: CDR1 LNHDA and CDR2 SQIVND (reference sequence). Trimming cost V 4 bases and J 0 bases, with 5 bases left between them. The CDR3 runs 13 residues. The CDR3 bases are TGTGCCAGTAGTACCGACAGCACAGATACGCAGTATTTT. Translating gives CASSTDSTDTQYF.

The chain links TRBV20-1 to TRBJ2-3, with D tentatively TRBD1 or TRBD2 (5 bases each). The V gene lost 2 bases and the J gene lost 2 bases, with 20 bases spanning the gap. CDR3 length: 17 amino acids. Germline values: CDR1 DFQATT, CDR2 SNEGSKA (reference sequence). This CDR3 is CSARTARDGIYTDTQYF. The CDR3 DNA is TGCAGTGCTAGAACCGCCCGGGACGGAATATACACAGATACGCAGTATTTT.

There are a few counts of this clonotype. The chain has TRBV20-1 and TRBJ1-4; D unresolved. The germline V gene encodes CDR1 DFQATT and CDR2 SNEGSKA (reference sequence). V dropped 3 bases and J dropped 4 bases, with 9 bases sitting between them. The CDR3 spans 13 residues. The CDR3 reads CSARDLVNEKLFF. Written as DNA, the CDR3 is TGCAGTGCTAGGGACCTGGTTAATGAAAAACTGTTTTTT.

V usage is TRBV3-1 and J usage is TRBJ1-1; 8 nucleotides line up with TRBD1. CDR1 is LGHDT, CDR2 YNNKEL, per germline (reference sequence). Trimming cost V 0 bases and J 1 base; bases outside gene matches: 7. There are 17 residues in the CDR3. CDR3 loop: CASSQEPRDRRNTEAFF. In DNA, the CDR3 is TGTGCCAGCAGCCAAGAGCCCAGGGACAGGCGGAACACTGAAGCTTTCTTT.

This clonotype was observed at least ten times. The chain employs TRBV12-3 or TRBV12-4 and TRBJ2-2; no firm D call. CDR3 length: 14 amino acids. V was trimmed by 4 bases and J by 6 bases, leaving 12 bases between them. The CDR3 sequence: CASSSTGGPGELFF. CDR3 bases: TGTGCCAGCAGTTCGACGGGCGGCCCCGGGGAGCTGTTTTTT.

In this sample, this clonotype turned up many times. The chain is built from TRBV15 and TRBJ2-3; TRBD2 is a possible D gene (6 bases). The germline gives CDR1 LNHNV, CDR2 YYDKDF (reference sequence). V dropped 0 bases and J dropped 7 bases, with 14 bases sitting between them. The CDR3 has 15 amino acids. CDR3: CATSRDRPSGHTQYF. The CDR3 DNA reads as TGTGCCACCAGCAGAGATCGGCCGAGCGGGCATACGCAGTATTTT.

The chain is built from TRBV5-4 and TRBJ1-1; D uncertain. The CDR3 is made up of 14 amino acids. Between the trimmed V and J ends, which lost 1 base and 1 base, there was a span of 8 bases. Germline values: CDR1 SGHNT, CDR2 YYREEE (reference sequence). CDR3 in DNA: TGTGCCAGCAGCTTGAGACGGCCGAACACTGAAGCTTTCTTT. Translation gives CASSLRRPNTEAFF.

This chain links TRBV5-1 with TRBJ1-5, with D unclear. The V end lost 0 bases, the J end lost 8 bases, and 12 bases lay between the germline ends. The CDR3 has 14 residues. CDR1 and CDR2 (germline): SGHRS, YFSETQ. CDR3 DNA sequence: TGCGCCAGCAGCTTGGGGTCGGGCTCGGAGCCCCAGCATTTT. The encoded protein is CASSLGSGSEPQHF.

This clonotype has a handful of counts. V and J are TRBV24-1 and TRBJ2-3; D is perhaps TRBD1 or TRBD2 (5 bases each). Looked up from germline, CDR1 is KGHDR and CDR2 is SFDVKD. The CDR3 spans 16 residues. V lost 9 bases to trimming and J lost 1 base, with 19 bases between them. CDR3 region: CATLPEGRLRTDTQYF. As DNA, the CDR3 is TGTGCCACCCTCCCTGAGGGGAGACTTCGCACAGATACGCAGTATTTT.

This chain connects TRBV10-1 to TRBJ2-5, with TRBD1 identical over 8 bases. Germline values: CDR1 WNHNN, CDR2 SYGVQD (reference sequence). Trimming cost V 2 bases and J 5 bases; bases outside gene matches: 13. The CDR3 is made up of 17 amino acids. The CDR3 DNA reads TGCGCCAGCAGTGAGGTCGGACAGGGTCACGTCTGGGAGACCCAGTACTTC. It codes for CASSEVGQGHVWETQYF.

This clonotype was recorded at least ten times. J is TRBJ1-5 and V is TRBV20-1; TRBD1 might be the D (6 bases). The CDR3 has 14 amino acids. The germline CDR1 and CDR2 sequences are DFQATT and SNEGSKA (reference sequence). Trimming left V 6 bases short and J 2 bases short, with 14 bases between. CDR3 DNA sequence: TGCAGTGCCCGCCCGGGGGGCGGCAATCAGCCCCAGCATTTT. This translates into CSARPGGGNQPQHF.

This clonotype was detected a few times. This chain uses TRBV11-2 with TRBJ2-1, with D uncertain. Germline CDR1 reads SGHAT; CDR2 reads FQNNGV. This CDR3 spans 16 amino acids. V shed 5 bases and J shed 6 bases, with 20 bases lying between them. This CDR3 reads CASSRIDLLKSNEQFF. DNA for the CDR3: TGTGCCAGCAGCCGCATAGACCTACTTAAAAGCAATGAGCAGTTCTTC.

This clonotype was seen repeatedly, ten times or more. The chain links TRBV11-2 to TRBJ2-5, with 10 bases identical to TRBD2. The J segment lost 6 bases and the V segment lost 0 bases, leaving 10 bases of the junction unmatched. The CDR3 runs to 17 residues. Germline V gene data show CDR1 as SGHAT and CDR2 as FQNNGV. CDR3 nucleotide sequence: TGTGCCAGCAGCTTAGATCTCATACTAGCGGGGAAGCAGACCCAGTACTTC. Translated, it gives CASSLDLILAGKQTQYF.

This clonotype showed up just a few times. The chain recombines TRBV12-3 or TRBV12-4 with TRBJ1-5, with 9 bases matching TRBD1. The CDR3 extends over 15 amino acids. J lost 4 bases, V lost 5 bases, and 6 bases had no gene match. In nucleotides, the CDR3 is TGTGCCAGCAGTGTGGACAGGGGTGGTAATCAGCCCCAGCATTTT. This sequence encodes CASSVDRGGNQPQHF.

This clonotype turned up a few times. The chain recombines TRBV4-1 with TRBJ2-2; 9 bases fit TRBD1. Looked up from germline, CDR1 is MGHRA and CDR2 is YSYEKL. The CDR3 totals 19 residues. V gave up 4 bases and J gave up 3 bases; unmatched junction bases: 15. CDR3 sequence: CASSPPGTGTFSDTGELFF. The CDR3 DNA is TGCGCCAGCAGCCCCCCTGGGACAGGGACTTTTTCCGACACCGGGGAGCTGTTTTTT.

This clonotype was seen a few times. V and J are TRBV7-9 and TRBJ2-6; D remains unclear. CDR1 is SEHNR and CDR2 is FQNEAQ in the germline V gene (reference sequence). CDR3 length equals 18 residues. V was cut by 4 bases and J by 1 base, with 17 bases left in between. This CDR3 reads CASSYPTAPESGANVLTF. The CDR3 bases are TGTGCCAGCAGCTATCCGACCGCGCCTGAATCTGGGGCCAACGTCCTGACTTTC.

The CDR3 region is CASSPRTGITFYGYTF. CDR3 nucleotide sequence: TGTGCCAGCAGTCCCCGGACGGGAATTACCTTCTATGGCTACACCTTC. The chain combines TRBV27 with TRBJ1-2; D uncertain. There are 16 residues in the CDR3. V lost 5 bases and J lost 4, with 20 bases in between. Germline V gene sequence: CDR1 MNHEY, CDR2 SMNVEV (reference sequence).

This clonotype occurred a few times. V usage is TRBV11-2 and J usage is TRBJ2-7, with a possible D match to TRBD1 (6 bases). The CDR3 is made up of 16 amino acids. The germline V gene encodes CDR1 SGHAT and CDR2 FQNNGV. With 3 bases removed from V and 3 bases from J, the gap between germline ends came to 18 bases. Here the CDR3 reads CASSFRQVLVYYEQYF. The CDR3 DNA is TGTGCCAGCAGCTTCAGACAGGTTCTTGTCTACTACGAGCAGTACTTC.